The 13 T cell receptor beta chains below all came from one sample that was sequenced in a study of blood T cell repertoires in COVID-19. Produced via immunoSEQ multiplex PCR; TCRdb's table is partial and in-frame only. Found here are around 110,000 clones, over 65% of them singletons; the top ten hold approximately 2.5%. What was sequenced was peripheral blood. The source is a man aged 25-45 years with acute or convalescent COVID-19.

The chain couples TRBV9 to TRBJ1-2; no firm D call. V was clipped by 0 bases and J by 13 bases, with 16 bases between them. In germline, CDR1 is SGDLS, CDR2 YYNGEE. CDR3 length: 13 amino acids. CDR3 residues: CASSVESGRVVTF. The CDR3, as DNA: TGTGCCAGCAGCGTAGAGTCGGGGAGGGTGGTCACCTTC.

This chain links TRBV12-3 or TRBV12-4 with TRBJ1-5; unclear D gene. This CDR3 is 13 amino acids long. Trimming removed 6 bases from V and 6 bases from J, with 12 bases in between. This CDR3 reads CASSLKTFQPQHF. The DNA of the CDR3 is TGTGCCAGCAGCCTCAAAACTTTTCAGCCCCAGCATTTT.

J is TRBJ1-4 and V is TRBV19; 10 bases match TRBD1. V lost 1 base, J lost 7 bases, and 6 bases stayed unmatched. The CDR3 is 16 residues long. CDR1 is LNHDA and CDR2 is SQIVND in the germline V gene (reference sequence). The CDR3 region has the DNA TGTGCCAGTAGTATAGTCCTTGGGACAGGGGCTGAAAAACTGTTTTTT. Translated: CASSIVLGTGAEKLFF.

The V call is TRBV7-3, the J call TRBJ2-2; 8 bases align to TRBD1. CDR3 size: 15 residues. J gave up 3 bases and V 3 bases, and 3 bases lay outside the gene matches. CDR1 is SGHTA, CDR2 FQGTGA, per germline. The CDR3 protein is CASSLGQADTGELFF. CDR3 nucleotides: TGTGCCAGCAGCTTGGGACAGGCGGACACCGGGGAGCTGTTTTTT.

The chain employs TRBV5-5 and TRBJ1-5, with D maybe TRBD1 (5 bases). Between the trimmed V and J ends, which lost 4 bases and 0 bases, there was a span of 11 bases. CDR1 SGHKS and CDR2 YYEKEE come from the germline V gene (reference sequence). The CDR3 is 15 amino acids. The CDR3 DNA is TGTGCCAGCAGCCTTCGGGGGGATAGCAATCAGCCCCAGCATTTT. Its protein product is CASSLRGDSNQPQHF.

This clone was recorded only once. The genes are TRBV5-1 and TRBJ1-2; 8 bases are a match to TRBD1. Germline values: CDR1 SGHRS, CDR2 YFSETQ. This CDR3 is built from 14 residues. V dropped 4 bases and J dropped 0; count of bases not matched to a gene: 2. The chain's CDR3 is CASSRDRPNYGYTF. The CDR3 DNA sequence: TGCGCCAGCAGCAGGGACAGGCCTAACTATGGCTACACCTTC.

The genes are TRBV27 and TRBJ2-1, with D perhaps matching TRBD1 (5 bases). This CDR3 has 17 amino acids. CDR1 MNHEY and CDR2 SMNVEV come from the germline V gene (reference sequence). Trimming removed 2 bases at V and 0 bases at J, with 14 bases between. Here the CDR3 reads CASSLGAGPYSYNEQFF. For the CDR3, the DNA is TGTGCCAGCAGTTTAGGGGCAGGACCATACTCCTACAATGAGCAGTTCTTC.

V is TRBV11-2 and J is TRBJ2-7; TRBD1 might be the D (6 bases). Per germline, CDR1 SGHAT and CDR2 FQNNGV. The V end was cut by 2 bases, the J end by 1 base, with 12 bases between. CDR3 size: 15 residues. The CDR3 sequence: CASSLLTGGSYEQYF. Written as DNA, the CDR3 is TGTGCCAGCAGCTTATTGACAGGCGGATCCTACGAGCAGTACTTC.

The chain has TRBV5-6 and TRBJ2-2, with D possibly matching TRBD1 (6 bases). CDR1 and CDR2 (germline): SGHDT, YYEEEE. This CDR3 spans 15 amino acids. V gave up 2 bases and J gave up 4 bases, with 12 bases separating them. Written as DNA, the CDR3 is TGTGCCAGCAGCTTCGTAACCAGGGGCACCGGGGAGCTGTTTTTT. This codes for CASSFVTRGTGELFF.

The chain couples TRBV6-4 to TRBJ2-2; 11 bases agree with TRBD2. The CDR3 is made up of 15 amino acids. The junction had 0 bases not matched to a gene; V was cut back by 5 bases and J by 1 base. Per the germline V gene, CDR1 is MRHNA and CDR2 is SNTAGT. Here the CDR3 reads CASSTSGGNTGELFF. The DNA of the CDR3 is TGTGCCAGCAGTACTAGCGGGGGGAACACCGGGGAGCTGTTTTTT.

The chain has TRBV7-9 and TRBJ1-3; D remains unclear. CDR3 length: 14 residues. CDR1 and CDR2 (germline): SEHNR, FQNEAQ (reference sequence). With 5 bases removed from V and 0 bases from J, the gap between germline ends came to 8 bases. CDR3: CASSEQSSGNTIYF. The CDR3, as DNA: TGTGCCAGCAGCGAACAGAGCTCTGGAAACACCATATATTTT.

V gene TRBV18 combines with J gene TRBJ2-7, with 12 bases lining up with TRBD1. Germline lookup yields CDR1 KGHSH and CDR2 LQKENI. This CDR3 region has 16 residues. J gave up 3 bases and V 3 bases, and 6 bases lay outside the gene matches. The CDR3 region is CASSPPGTGGYYEQYF. As DNA, the CDR3 is TGTGCCAGCTCACCCCCCGGGACAGGGGGCTACTACGAGCAGTACTTC.

The chain links TRBV4-2 to TRBJ2-1; 7 bases are a match to TRBD1. The CDR3 has 17 residues. Per the germline V gene, CDR1 is LGHNA and CDR2 is YNFKEQ. V gave up 2 bases and J gave up 6 bases; unmatched junction bases: 13. CDR3 DNA: TGTGCCAGCAGCCAAAGCCCCCACAGGGGTGGGGGCAATGAGCAGTTCTTC. It yields the protein CASSQSPHRGGGNEQFF.